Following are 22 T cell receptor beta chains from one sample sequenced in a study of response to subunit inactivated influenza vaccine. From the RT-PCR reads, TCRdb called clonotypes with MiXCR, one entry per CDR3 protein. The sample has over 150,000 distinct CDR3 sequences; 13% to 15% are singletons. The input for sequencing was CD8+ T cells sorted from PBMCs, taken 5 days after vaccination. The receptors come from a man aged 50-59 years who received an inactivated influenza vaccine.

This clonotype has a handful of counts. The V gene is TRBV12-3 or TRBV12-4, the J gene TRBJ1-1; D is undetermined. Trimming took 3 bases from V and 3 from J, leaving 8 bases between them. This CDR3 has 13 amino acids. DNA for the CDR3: TGTGCCAGCAGTTTCGTGGGTTACACTGAAGCTTTCTTT. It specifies CASSFVGYTEAFF.

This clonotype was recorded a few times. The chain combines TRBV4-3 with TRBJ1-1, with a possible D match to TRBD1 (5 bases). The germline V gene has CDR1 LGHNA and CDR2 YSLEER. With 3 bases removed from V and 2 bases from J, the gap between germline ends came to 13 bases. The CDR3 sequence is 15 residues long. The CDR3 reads CASSQEWGFNTEAFF. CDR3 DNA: TGCGCCAGCAGCCAGGAATGGGGGTTCAACACTGAAGCTTTCTTT.

The CDR3 bases are TGTGCCAGCAGCGCTAGCGGGGGGGCCGGGGAGCTGTTTTTT. This translates into CASSASGGAGELFF. The V call is TRBV2, the J call TRBJ2-2; 12 nucleotides align to TRBD2. The ends lost 6 bases at V and 6 bases at J; junction bases unmatched: 2. From germline, CDR1 is SNHLY and CDR2 FYNNEI. This CDR3 is 14 amino acids long.

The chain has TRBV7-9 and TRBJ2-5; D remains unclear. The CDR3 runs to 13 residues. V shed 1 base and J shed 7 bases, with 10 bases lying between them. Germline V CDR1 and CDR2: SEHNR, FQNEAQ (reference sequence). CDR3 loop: CASSLGGSGTQYF. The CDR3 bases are TGTGCCAGCAGCTTAGGAGGATCCGGGACCCAGTACTTC. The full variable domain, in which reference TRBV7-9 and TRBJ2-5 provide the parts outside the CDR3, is DTGVSQNPRHKITKRGQNVTFRCDPISEHNRLYWYRQTLGQGPEFLTYFQNEAQLEKSRLLSDRFSAERPKGSFSTLEIQRTEQGDSAMYLCASSLGGSGTQYFGPGTRLLVL.

In DNA form, the CDR3 reads TGTGCCAGCAGCCAATATCGGACAGAGAACACTGAAGCTTTCTTT. This codes for CASSQYRTENTEAFF. The chain is built from TRBV14 and TRBJ1-1, with a weak D call TRBD1 (6 bases). The germline gives CDR1 SGHDN, CDR2 FVKESK. Trimming took 2 bases from V and 1 from J, leaving 11 bases between them. This CDR3 is 15 amino acids long.

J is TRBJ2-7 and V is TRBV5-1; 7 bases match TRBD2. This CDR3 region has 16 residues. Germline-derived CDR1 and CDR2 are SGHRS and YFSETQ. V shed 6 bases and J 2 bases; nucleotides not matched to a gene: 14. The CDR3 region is CASTRAGSRLPYEQYF. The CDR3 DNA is TGCGCCAGCACCCGAGCGGGAAGCCGTCTCCCCTACGAGCAGTACTTC.

The DNA of the CDR3 is TGTGCCAGCAGCTCCTTCCTTACTAGCCGCAGCTCCTACAATGAGCAGTTCTTC. It encodes CASSSFLTSRSSYNEQFF. The rearrangement uses TRBV11-2 and TRBJ2-1, with D maybe TRBD2 (6 bases). CDR3 length: 18 amino acids. V was clipped by 4 bases and J by 0 bases, with 19 bases between them. Germline-derived CDR1 and CDR2 are SGHAT and FQNNGV.

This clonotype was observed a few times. CDR3 coding DNA: TGCGCCAGCAGCCAAGGGACCGGAGGGGGAGAGACCCAGTACTTC. The encoded protein is CASSQGTGGGETQYF. The V gene is TRBV4-3, the J gene TRBJ2-5; possibly TRBD1 or TRBD2 for D (6 bases each). V lost 1 base to trimming and J lost 4 bases, with 13 bases between them. The CDR3 loop spans 15 amino acids. Germline CDR1 reads LGHNA; CDR2 reads YSLEER.

CDR3 nucleotide sequence: TGCGCCAGCAGCCAAGTGGGCCCCTTCGGGTCCGGGGAGCTGTTTTTT. This gives the protein CASSQVGPFGSGELFF. The genes are TRBV4-3 and TRBJ2-2; D not certain. V lost 1 base and J 6 bases, leaving 15 bases between the germline ends. CDR3 size: 16 residues. The germline gives CDR1 LGHNA, CDR2 YSLEER.

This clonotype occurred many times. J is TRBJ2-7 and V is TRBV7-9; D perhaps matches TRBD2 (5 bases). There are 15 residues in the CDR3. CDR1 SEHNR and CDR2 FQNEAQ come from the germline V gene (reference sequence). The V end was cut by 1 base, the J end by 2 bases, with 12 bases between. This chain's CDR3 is CASSLGGRGTYEQYF. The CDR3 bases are TGTGCCAGCAGCTTAGGGGGAAGAGGGACCTACGAGCAGTACTTC.

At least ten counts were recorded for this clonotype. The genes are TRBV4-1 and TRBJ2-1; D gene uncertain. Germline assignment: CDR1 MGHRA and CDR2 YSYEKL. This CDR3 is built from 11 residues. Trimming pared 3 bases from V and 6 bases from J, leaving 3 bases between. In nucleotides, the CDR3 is TGCGCCAGCAGCCAGTCCAATGAGCAGTTCTTC. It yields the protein CASSQSNEQFF.

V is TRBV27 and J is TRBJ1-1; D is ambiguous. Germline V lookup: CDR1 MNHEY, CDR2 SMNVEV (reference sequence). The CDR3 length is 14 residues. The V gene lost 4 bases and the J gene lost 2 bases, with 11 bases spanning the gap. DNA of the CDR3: TGTGCCAGCAGTTCCGGACCCACAAACACTGAAGCTTTCTTT. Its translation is CASSSGPTNTEAFF.

DNA for the CDR3: TGCAGCGTTGATGAAACTACCATTTACTACAATGAGCAGTTCTTC. This sequence encodes CSVDETTIYYNEQFF. The V gene is TRBV29-1, the J gene TRBJ2-1; D is unresolved. Germline values: CDR1 SQVTM, CDR2 ANQGSEA. The V end lost 3 bases, the J end lost 3 bases, and 15 bases lay between the germline ends. This CDR3 has 15 amino acids.

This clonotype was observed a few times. The CDR3 sequence is CASTSYASGNEQFF. CDR3 in DNA: TGTGCCAGCACCTCTTATGCGTCGGGGAATGAGCAGTTCTTC. The rearrangement uses TRBV28 and TRBJ2-1; TRBD2 is a possible D gene (5 bases). CDR3 length equals 14 residues. The germline V gene encodes CDR1 MDHEN and CDR2 SYDVKM. V was shortened by 7 bases and J by 7 bases, with 17 bases between the two germline ends.

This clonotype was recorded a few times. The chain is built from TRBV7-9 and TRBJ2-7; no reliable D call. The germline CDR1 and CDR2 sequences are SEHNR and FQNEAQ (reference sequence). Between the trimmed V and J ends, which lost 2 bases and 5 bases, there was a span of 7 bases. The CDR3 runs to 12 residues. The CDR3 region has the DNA TGTGCCAGCAGCTTACTCGCAGACGAGCAGTACTTC. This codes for CASSLLADEQYF.

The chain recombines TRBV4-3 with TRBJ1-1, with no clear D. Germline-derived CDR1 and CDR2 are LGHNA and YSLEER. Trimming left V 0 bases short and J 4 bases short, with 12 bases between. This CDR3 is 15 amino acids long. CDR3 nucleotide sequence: TGCGCCAGCAGCCAAGAATGGGATGATCGCACTGAAGCTTTCTTT. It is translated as CASSQEWDDRTEAFF.

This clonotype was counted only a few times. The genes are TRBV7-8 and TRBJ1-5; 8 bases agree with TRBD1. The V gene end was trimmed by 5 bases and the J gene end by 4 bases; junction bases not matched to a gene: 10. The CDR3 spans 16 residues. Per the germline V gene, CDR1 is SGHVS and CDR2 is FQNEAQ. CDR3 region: CASSPGTGLWNQPQHF. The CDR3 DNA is TGTGCCAGCAGCCCGGGGACAGGCCTGTGGAATCAGCCCCAGCATTTT.

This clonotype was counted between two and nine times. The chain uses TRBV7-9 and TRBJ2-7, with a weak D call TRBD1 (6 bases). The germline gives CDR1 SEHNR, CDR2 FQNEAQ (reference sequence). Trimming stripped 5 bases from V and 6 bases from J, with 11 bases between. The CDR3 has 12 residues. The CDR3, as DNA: TGTGCCAGCAGCGGGAACAGGGTCGAGCAGTACTTC. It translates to CASSGNRVEQYF.

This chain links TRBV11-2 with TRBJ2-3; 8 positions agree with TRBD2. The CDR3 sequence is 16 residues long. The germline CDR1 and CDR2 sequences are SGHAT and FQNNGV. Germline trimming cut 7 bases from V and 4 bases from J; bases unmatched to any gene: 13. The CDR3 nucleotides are TGTGCCAGCAATCCTCCCCGGGGGGGGGAACCAGATACGCAGTATTTT. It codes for CASNPPRGGEPDTQYF.

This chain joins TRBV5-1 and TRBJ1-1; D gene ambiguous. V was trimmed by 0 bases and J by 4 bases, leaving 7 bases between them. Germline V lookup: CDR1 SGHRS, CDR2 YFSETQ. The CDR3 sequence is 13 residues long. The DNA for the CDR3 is TGCGCCAGCAGCTTGGTGTGGGGCACTGAAGCTTTCTTT. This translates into CASSLVWGTEAFF. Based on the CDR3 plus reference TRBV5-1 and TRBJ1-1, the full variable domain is KAGVTQTPRYLIKTRGQQVTLSCSPISGHRSVSWYQQTPGQGLQFLFEYFSETQRNKGNFPGRFSGRQFSNSRSEMNVSTLELGDSALYLCASSLVWGTEAFFGQGTRLTVV.

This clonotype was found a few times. The CDR3 DNA is TGTGCCAGCAGCTTAGTCGACCGACAGGGGGCTTATACGCAGTATTTT. It yields the protein CASSLVDRQGAYTQYF. V and J are TRBV7-8 and TRBJ2-3; 10 positions match TRBD1. This CDR3 spans 16 amino acids. Per germline, CDR1 SGHVS and CDR2 FQNEAQ. Germline trimming cut 1 base from V and 7 bases from J; bases unmatched to any gene: 8.

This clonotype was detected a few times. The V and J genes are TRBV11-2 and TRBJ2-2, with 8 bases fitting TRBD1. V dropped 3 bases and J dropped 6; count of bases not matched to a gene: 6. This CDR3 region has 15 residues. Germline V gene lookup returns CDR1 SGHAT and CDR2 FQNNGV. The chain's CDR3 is CASSFTRQGSGELFF. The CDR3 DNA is TGTGCCAGCAGCTTCACTCGACAGGGGTCCGGGGAGCTGTTTTTT.